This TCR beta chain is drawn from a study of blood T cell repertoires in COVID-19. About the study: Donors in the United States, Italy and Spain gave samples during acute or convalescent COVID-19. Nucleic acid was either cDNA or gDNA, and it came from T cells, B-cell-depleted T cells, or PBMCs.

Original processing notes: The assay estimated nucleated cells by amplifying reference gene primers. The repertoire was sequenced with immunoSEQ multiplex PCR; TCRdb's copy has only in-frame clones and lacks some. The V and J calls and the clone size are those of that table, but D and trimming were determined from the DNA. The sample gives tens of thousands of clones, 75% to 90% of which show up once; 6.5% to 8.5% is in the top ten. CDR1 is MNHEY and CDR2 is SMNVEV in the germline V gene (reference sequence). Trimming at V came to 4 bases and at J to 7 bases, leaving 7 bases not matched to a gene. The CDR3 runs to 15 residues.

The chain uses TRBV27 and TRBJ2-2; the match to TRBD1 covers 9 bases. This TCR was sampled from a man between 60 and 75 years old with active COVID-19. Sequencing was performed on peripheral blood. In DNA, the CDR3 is TGTGCCAGCAGTTCTTGGACAGGGGACGTCGGGGAGCTGTTTTTT. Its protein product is CASSSWTGDVGELFF.